Each of the 23 T cell receptor beta chains below was sequenced from the same sample in a study of T cell responses to AZD1222 COVID-19 vaccine. Profiling relied on immunoSEQ multiplex PCR, and the TCRdb table lists in-frame clones only, not all of them. Of over 45,000 clones detected, more than 80% appear once; the ten largest clones hold about 14%. The sample consisted of peripheral blood, taken 28 days after the second AZD1222 dose. The receptor source for this set is an adult who received the AZD1222 COVID-19 vaccine.

The count of this clone is one. V usage is TRBV30 and J usage is TRBJ1-2, with 8 bases aligning to TRBD1. The CDR3 totals 13 residues. V dropped 2 bases and J dropped 4; count of bases not matched to a gene: 3. Germline V gene sequence: CDR1 GTSNPN, CDR2 SVGIG (reference sequence). CDR3 residues: CAWSIQGAYGYTF. The CDR3 bases are TGTGCCTGGAGTATTCAGGGGGCCTATGGCTACACCTTC.

The chain links TRBV5-4 to TRBJ2-4, with 8 bases fitting TRBD2. The CDR3 runs to 14 residues. V shed 2 bases, J shed 8 bases, and the junction held 6 bases outside the gene matches. Germline values: CDR1 SGHNT, CDR2 YYREEE (reference sequence). The CDR3 nucleotides are TGTGCCAGCAGCTTCAGCGGGAGCGCGGACATTCAGTACTTC. This encodes CASSFSGSADIQYF.

The V and J genes are TRBV28 and TRBJ2-7; 15 bases line up with TRBD2. The V and J ends lost 5 bases and 2 bases, in that order; junction bases with no gene match: 10. This CDR3 comprises 18 residues. Germline V gene lookup returns CDR1 MDHEN and CDR2 SYDVKM. CDR3: CASSGLAGGPGVTYEQYF. The CDR3 DNA reads as TGTGCCAGCAGTGGACTAGCGGGAGGGCCAGGGGTGACCTACGAGCAGTACTTC. The variable domain in full, with the rest retrieved from reference TRBV28 and TRBJ2-7, is DVKVTQSSRYLVKRTGEKVFLECVQDMDHENMFWYRQDPGLGLRLIYFSYDVKMKEKGDIPEGYSVSREKKERFSLILESASTNQTSMYLCASSGLAGGPGVTYEQYFGPGTRLTVT.

This chain connects TRBV6-4 to TRBJ2-1; the D gene could be TRBD1 or TRBD2 (6 bases each). Trimming took 1 base from V and 9 from J, leaving 16 bases between them. CDR1 MRHNA and CDR2 SNTAGT come from the germline V gene. The CDR3 length is 15 residues. This CDR3 reads CASSDYWGADVEQFF. In DNA, the CDR3 is TGTGCCAGCAGTGACTACTGGGGGGCGGACGTTGAGCAGTTCTTC.

The genes are TRBV5-1 and TRBJ2-1; 9 nucleotides line up with TRBD2. This CDR3 is built from 15 residues. V was pared by 0 bases and J by 4 bases, with 2 bases of the junction left unmatched. Germline values: CDR1 SGHRS, CDR2 YFSETQ. DNA for the CDR3: TGCGCCAGCAGCTTGGCGGGACTAGCTTACAATGAGCAGTTCTTC. Translated: CASSLAGLAYNEQFF.

This chain uses TRBV3-1 (or the pseudogene TRBV3-2) with TRBJ2-1; 11 nucleotides agree with TRBD2. V lost 3 bases and J lost 3; bases outside the gene matches: 4. This CDR3 spans 16 amino acids. CDR1 is LGHDT and CDR2 is YNNKEL in the germline V gene (reference sequence). The CDR3 DNA sequence: TGTGCCAGCAGCCAGGGACTAGCGGACTACTACAATGAGCAGTTCTTC. As protein: CASSQGLADYYNEQFF.

The gene calls are TRBV24-1 and TRBJ2-1, with TRBD2 matching over 9 bases. The CDR3 is 14 amino acids. Germline V gives CDR1 KGHDR, CDR2 SFDVKD. The V segment lost 6 bases and the J segment 4 bases; nucleotides outside the gene matches: 3. The CDR3 sequence is CATSPAGGYNEQFF. Written as DNA, the CDR3 is TGTGCCACCAGTCCAGCGGGAGGTTACAATGAGCAGTTCTTC.

The CDR3, as DNA: TGTGCCAGCAGCACGAGTGGCGCTAGCGGGACTTACAATGAGCAGTTCTTC. Protein sequence: CASSTSGASGTYNEQFF. The chain recombines TRBV5-5 with TRBJ2-1; 9 nucleotides match TRBD2. Germline CDR1 SGHKS, CDR2 YYEKEE (reference sequence). CDR3 size: 17 residues. Trimming removed 4 bases from V and 4 bases from J; junction bases left unmatched: 12. Based on the CDR3 plus reference TRBV5-5 and TRBJ2-1, the full variable domain is DAGVTQSPTHLIKTRGQQVTLRCSPISGHKSVSWYQQVLGQGPQFIFQYYEKEERGRGNFPDRFSARQFPNYSSELNVNALLLGDSALYLCASSTSGASGTYNEQFFGPGTRLTVL.

The chain carries TRBV6-4 and TRBJ2-4; perhaps TRBD2 as D (5 bases). V lost 3 bases and J lost 1, with 7 bases in between. Germline V gene lookup returns CDR1 MRHNA and CDR2 SNTAGT. The CDR3 has 14 amino acids. CDR3 sequence reads: CASSERVAKNIQYF. In nucleotides, the CDR3 is TGTGCCAGCAGTGAGCGGGTGGCCAAAAACATTCAGTACTTC.

The chain is built from TRBV2 and TRBJ2-3; TRBD2 aligns across 10 bases. Germline trimming cut 4 bases from V and 2 bases from J; bases unmatched to any gene: 9. There are 17 residues in the CDR3. Germline V gene lookup returns CDR1 SNHLY and CDR2 FYNNEI. This CDR3 is CASSVRLAGINTDTQYF. CDR3 nucleotides: TGTGCCAGCAGTGTCCGACTAGCGGGCATAAACACAGATACGCAGTATTTT.

The chain is built from TRBV5-1 and TRBJ1-1, with D unclear. The CDR3 covers 14 residues. Germline loops: CDR1 SGHRS, CDR2 YFSETQ. V lost 4 bases to trimming and J lost 5 bases, with 15 bases between them. The CDR3, as DNA: TGCGCCAGCAGCGGTGGCAGGCGAGGGACTGAAGCTTTCTTT. This codes for CASSGGRRGTEAFF. Full variable domain (rest looked up from reference TRBV5-1 and TRBJ1-1): KAGVTQTPRYLIKTRGQQVTLSCSPISGHRSVSWYQQTPGQGLQFLFEYFSETQRNKGNFPGRFSGRQFSNSRSEMNVSTLELGDSALYLCASSGGRRGTEAFFGQGTRLTVV.

The rearrangement joins TRBV10-3 to TRBJ2-7; 15 nucleotides align to TRBD2. Germline V gives CDR1 ENHRY, CDR2 SYGVKD. J lost 0 bases, V lost 3 bases, and 6 bases had no gene match. There are 18 residues in the CDR3. In nucleotides, the CDR3 is TGTGCCATCAGTGATTCTGGACTAGCGGGAGGGTCCTCCTACGAGCAGTACTTC. This codes for CAISDSGLAGGSSYEQYF.

The chain recombines TRBV7-2 with TRBJ1-1, with 9 bases fitting TRBD1. Germline values: CDR1 SGHTA, CDR2 FQGNSA. Trimming took 3 bases from V and 1 from J; bases not matched to a gene: 3. This CDR3 region has 15 residues. The CDR3 is CASSLVTGGNTEAFF. DNA for the CDR3: TGTGCCAGCAGCTTGGTGACAGGGGGGAACACTGAAGCTTTCTTT.

This chain uses TRBV19 with TRBJ2-1, with 8 positions matching TRBD2. CDR3 size: 15 residues. CDR1 and CDR2 from the germline V gene are LNHDA and SQIVND (reference sequence). With V trimmed by 3 bases and J by 8 bases, 9 bases remained unmatched. The CDR3 coding sequence is TGTGCCAGTAGTATTAAGGGGACTAGAGGGGATGAGCAGTTCTTC. The encoded protein is CASSIKGTRGDEQFF.

This chain connects TRBV30 to TRBJ2-1; possible D gene TRBD2, 6 bases. CDR3 length: 16 residues. Germline-derived CDR1 and CDR2 are GTSNPN and SVGIG (reference sequence). Trimming cost V 6 bases and J 0 bases, with 18 bases left between them. The DNA of the CDR3 is TGTGCCTGCCTTAGCACGGGGGAGGTCTCCTACAATGAGCAGTTCTTC. This encodes CACLSTGEVSYNEQFF.

The chain employs TRBV21-1 and TRBJ1-5. TRBV21-1 is given as a pseudogene. The CDR3 covers 15 residues. CDR3 bases: TGTGCCAGCAACCCACGAGGCCCCGGCAATCAGCCCCAGCATTTT. Encoded protein: CASNPRGPGNQPQHF.

V and J are TRBV11-3 and TRBJ1-4; possible D gene TRBD1, 5 bases. Germline V gene sequence: CDR1 SGHNT, CDR2 YENEEA. The CDR3 sequence is 14 residues long. With 2 bases removed from V and 6 bases from J, the gap between germline ends came to 10 bases. This CDR3 reads CASSLKGLHEKLFF. The DNA of the CDR3 is TGTGCCAGCAGCTTAAAGGGGCTGCATGAAAAACTGTTTTTT. Drawing the rest from reference TRBV11-3 and TRBJ1-4, the complete variable domain is EAGVVQSPRYKIIEKKQPVAFWCNPISGHNTLYWYLQNLGQGPELLIRYENEEAVDDSQLPKDRFSAERLKGVDSTLKIQPAELGDSAVYLCASSLKGLHEKLFFGSGTQLSVL.

The rearrangement uses TRBV19 and TRBJ2-7; D not resolved. Germline V gene sequence: CDR1 LNHDA, CDR2 SQIVND (reference sequence). V lost 4 bases and J lost 4, with 14 bases in between. This CDR3 region has 14 residues. In DNA, the CDR3 is TGTGCCAGTAGTAATGTGGGGAATCCTTACGAGCAGTACTTC. Amino acid sequence: CASSNVGNPYEQYF.

The rearrangement links TRBV6-5 to TRBJ1-1; D remains ambiguous. Germline V gene lookup returns CDR1 MNHEY and CDR2 SVGAGI. Trimming cost V 2 bases and J 2 bases, with 9 bases left between them. The CDR3 has 14 residues. This CDR3 reads CASSYQETNTEAFF. The CDR3 region has the DNA TGTGCCAGCAGTTACCAGGAGACTAACACTGAAGCTTTCTTT.

This clone was seen more than once but under ten times. The chain uses TRBV7-9 and TRBJ2-7, with 7 bases identical to TRBD1. The germline V gene has CDR1 SEHNR and CDR2 FQNEAQ (reference sequence). Trimming removed 5 bases from V and 0 bases from J; junction bases left unmatched: 7. The CDR3 contains 15 residues. The CDR3 loop is CASSKGRQGSYEQYF. The CDR3, as DNA: TGTGCCAGCAGCAAAGGAAGACAGGGCTCCTACGAGCAGTACTTC.

CDR3: CAINPSGRVGSYNEQFF. The CDR3 nucleotides read TGTGCCATCAACCCTAGCGGGAGGGTTGGGTCCTACAATGAGCAGTTCTTC. This chain joins TRBV10-3 and TRBJ2-1; 12 nucleotides line up with TRBD2. The CDR3 runs to 17 residues. After removal of 7 bases from V and 1 base from J, the junction contained 8 bases not matched to a gene. CDR1 is ENHRY, CDR2 SYGVKD, per germline.

In regard to this clone: The limits of the CDR3 on the DNA are not certain, so only TCRdb's listed CDR3 is given. This rearrangement joins TRBV21-1 to TRBJ1-1. TRBV21-1 is flagged as a pseudogene. The CDR3 length equals 19 residues, ends included. CDR3 sequence: CASSKVGGGARDPTTEAFF.

The rearrangement links TRBV10-3 to TRBJ1-4, with 9 bases fitting TRBD1. The length of the CDR3 is 14 residues. Trimming removed 2 bases from V and 8 bases from J; junction bases left unmatched: 3. Germline V CDR1 and CDR2: ENHRY, SYGVKD. The CDR3 protein is CAISEGQGSEKLFF. CDR3 DNA: TGTGCCATCAGTGAGGGACAGGGGAGCGAAAAACTGTTTTTT.